This is a list of T cell receptor beta chains from one sample in a study of OX40 agonist ivuxolimab in advanced cancers. The method was immunoSEQ multiplex PCR; TCRdb's version includes in-frame clones alone and lacks a portion of them. Found here are about 80,000 clones, approximately 85% of them singletons; the top ten hold roughly 25%. This sample comprised CD4+ or CD8+ T cells sorted from blood, obtained in a trial of the OX40 agonist ivuxolimab. All receptors come from an adult with an advanced solid tumor such as melanoma, head and neck, liver or kidney cancer. Each CDR3 is given with its conserved first and last residue. Fields, in order: D gene, J gene, V gene, clone size, CDR3 protein, CDR3 DNA. The D gene is left open where the match is weak. Size is omitted from some rows. Given values are once, few, many or a class for expanded clones.

D: NA; J: TRBJ1-2; V: TRBV2; size: NA; CDR3: CASSEPSGGYGYTF; DNA: TGTGCCAGCAGTGAACCCTCCGGCGGCTATGGCTACACCTTC
D: NA; J: TRBJ1-1; V: TRBV7-9; size: NA; CDR3: CASSLVAEAFF; DNA: TGTGCCAGCAGCTTAGTCGCTGAAGCTTTCTTT
D: TRBD2; J: TRBJ2-1; V: TRBV18; size: NA; CDR3: CASSPRTSGGNYNEQFF; DNA: TGTGCCAGCTCACCACGGACTAGCGGGGGGAACTACAATGAGCAGTTCTTC
D: NA; J: TRBJ2-1; V: TRBV7-6; size: NA; CDR3: CASSTWDLSYNEQFF; DNA: TGTGCCAGCAGCACATGGGACCTCTCCTACAATGAGCAGTTCTTC
D: NA; J: TRBJ1-6; V: TRBV7-2; size: NA; CDR3: CASSLALHSPLHF; DNA: TGTGCCAGCAGCTTAGCGCTGCATTCACCCCTCCACTTT
D: NA; J: TRBJ1-2; V: TRBV6-5; size: NA; CDR3: CASSFARGYGYTF; DNA: TGTGCCAGCAGTTTTGCCAGAGGTTATGGCTACACCTTC
D: NA; J: TRBJ1-5; V: TRBV7-8; size: many; CDR3: CASSLRPSPTGDQPQHF; DNA: TGTGCCAGCAGCTTGCGACCCTCGCCGACAGGCGATCAGCCCCAGCATTTT
D: TRBD2; J: TRBJ2-7; V: TRBV9; size: NA; CDR3: CASSAASGRNSYEQYF; DNA: TGTGCCAGCAGCGCCGCTAGCGGGAGGAACTCCTACGAGCAGTACTTC
D: NA; J: TRBJ1-3; V: TRBV10-3; size: NA; CDR3: CAIRSDSSGNTIYF; DNA: TGTGCCATACGATCTGACTCCTCTGGAAACACCATATATTTT
D: TRBD1; J: TRBJ1-4; V: TRBV10-2; size: NA; CDR3: CASSESTTGAEKLFF; DNA: TGCGCCAGCAGTGAGTCGACGACAGGGGCCGAAAAACTGTTTTTT
D: NA; J: TRBJ2-5; V: TRBV11-2; size: NA; CDR3: CASSLLGGKETQYF; DNA: TGTGCCAGCAGCTTACTTGGAGGGAAAGAGACCCAGTACTTC
D: NA; J: TRBJ2-1; V: TRBV9; size: NA; CDR3: CASSVGGAIDEQFF; DNA: TGTGCCAGCAGCGTAGGGGGGGCCATAGATGAGCAGTTCTTC